This T cell receptor beta chain appears in the sequencing data of a study of OX40 agonist ivuxolimab in advanced cancers. The germline CDR1 and CDR2 sequences are MNHEY and SMNVEV (reference sequence). The V segment lost 6 bases and the J segment 6 bases; nucleotides outside the gene matches: 6. This CDR3 is built from 14 residues. This clone was recorded a few times. Data came from immunoSEQ multiplex PCR; TCRdb stores just in-frame clones and leaves some out. The sample holds some 20,000 clones; around 88% are singletons and the top ten take 25%. This sequence joins TRBV27 and TRBJ1-5, with 9 positions matching TRBD1. The source material was CD4+ or CD8+ T cells sorted from blood, sampled in a trial of the OX40 agonist ivuxolimab. This sequence was found in an adult with an advanced solid tumor such as melanoma, head and neck, liver or kidney cancer. The CDR3: CASSPGTGSQPQHF. In nucleotides, the CDR3 is TGTGCCAGCAGCCCCGGGACAGGGAGTCAGCCCCAGCATTTT.